This T cell receptor (beta chain) originates from a study of blood T cell repertoires in COVID-19. The trim removed 4 bases at V and 2 bases at J, leaving 11 bases unmatched. Germline CDR1 reads SGDLS; CDR2 reads YYNGEE. The CDR3 spans 17 residues. This table comes from immunoSEQ multiplex PCR, and its TCRdb copy is limited to in-frame clones, with some not included. Among about 80,000 clones listed, over 70% were seen once. The chain employs TRBV9 and TRBJ2-3; TRBD2 aligns across 9 bases. The sequenced material came from peripheral blood. This receptor was taken from a man older than 75 with acute or convalescent COVID-19. The CDR3 coding sequence is TGTGCCAGCAGCCCGAACGCGGGGGGGGCGACCACAGATACGCAGTATTTT. This gives the protein CASSPNAGGATTDTQYF.